This T cell receptor beta chain stems from a study of blood T cell repertoires in COVID-19. Whole-study context: The study drew acute and convalescent COVID-19 samples from the United States, Italy and Spain. T cells, B-cell-depleted T cells, or PBMCs provided the cDNA or gDNA that served as material.

This clone came up a few times. Using immunoSEQ multiplex PCR, the repertoire was profiled, and TCRdb retains in-frame clones only, with some absent. The table includes under 200,000 clones, 88% detected once. Germline V CDR1 and CDR2: KGHSH, LQKENI. The CDR3 runs 14 residues. V was shortened by 3 bases and J by 7 bases, with 12 bases between the two germline ends. The chain combines TRBV18 with TRBJ1-4, with D possibly TRBD1 on 5 matching bases. This receptor was obtained from a man aged 35-49 years with active or convalescent COVID-19. Sequencing was carried out using peripheral blood. CDR3 sequence: CASSPSREAEKLFF. CDR3 DNA: TGTGCCAGCTCACCGAGCAGGGAGGCTGAAAAACTGTTTTTT. Supplemented by reference TRBV18 and TRBJ1-4, the full variable domain reads NAGVMQNPRHLVRRRGQEARLRCSPMKGHSHVYWYRQLPEEGLKFMVYLQKENIIDESGMPKERFSAEFPKEGPSILRIQQVVRGDSAAYFCASSPSREAEKLFFGSGTQLSVL.